Listed below are T cell receptor beta chains from one sample, sequenced in a study of blood T cell repertoires in COVID-19. TCRdb's table, derived via immunoSEQ multiplex PCR, lists solely in-frame clones and lacks some. The sample lists 490,000 or so clones, 70% to 90% occurring once. Material: PBMCs or T cells enriched from blood (not recorded which). Source of these receptors: a woman aged 60-75 years who had recovered from COVID-19. The CDR3 runs from the conserved cysteine through the conserved F or W. The D gene is left open where the match is weak. Expanded clones get a size class; other rows say once, few or many, or leave the size out.

>TRBV5-4|NA|TRBJ2-1|once
TGTGCCAGCAGCCACACCTACAATGAGCAGTTCTTC
CASSHTYNEQFF
>TRBV29-1|NA|TRBJ1-5|NA
TGCAGCGTTGAAGAGGGCCCGACACTCAATCAGCCCCAGCATTTT
CSVEEGPTLNQPQHF
>TRBV4-1|NA|TRBJ2-1|NA
TGCGCCAGCAGCCAAAGACAGGTCCTTACCTACAATGAGCAGTTCTTC
CASSQRQVLTYNEQFF
>TRBV24-1|NA|TRBJ1-2|NA
TGTGCCACCTCCGGCCGGGGATTGGAATATGGCTACACCTTC
CATSGRGLEYGYTF
>TRBV7-6|NA|TRBJ2-1|NA
TGTGCCAGCAGCCCCCAGGGGAGCTCCTACAATGAGCAGTTCTTC
CASSPQGSSYNEQFF
>TRBV2|TRBD1|TRBJ2-5|NA
TGTGCCAGCAGAGCGACAGGGCAAGAGACCCAGTACTTC
CASRATGQETQYF
>TRBV19|NA|TRBJ2-7|NA
TGTGCCAGTAGCACCGGGATCACCTACGAGCAGTACTTC
CASSTGITYEQYF
>TRBV11-3|TRBD1|TRBJ1-2|NA
TGTGCCAGCAGCTTAGGCGGGACAGCTAACTATGGCTACACCTTC
CASSLGGTANYGYTF
>TRBV3-1/TRBV3-2|NA|TRBJ2-6|NA
TGTGCCAGCAGCCAAGCGGAGTCTGGGGCCAACGTCCTGACTTTC
CASSQAESGANVLTF
>TRBV3-1/TRBV3-2|TRBD1|TRBJ1-2|NA
TGTGCCAGCAGCCAAAAGACAGGGACTAACTATGGCTACACCTTC
CASSQKTGTNYGYTF
>TRBV5-1|NA|TRBJ1-4|NA
TGCGCCAGCAGCTTGGGGAGGGAAGCTAATGAAAAACTGTTTTTT
CASSLGREANEKLFF
>TRBV4-1|TRBD1|TRBJ1-3|NA
TGCGCCAGCAGCCAAGATCTGCCGCATACCGGGACAGCTTTCTCTGGAAACACCATATATTTT
CASSQDLPHTGTAFSGNTIYF
>TRBV6-5|NA|TRBJ1-6|once
TGTGCCAGCAGTTATGGGGTCCAGGGATCACCCCTCCACTTT
CASSYGVQGSPLHF
>TRBV6-5|NA|TRBJ1-1|NA
TGTGCCAGCAGTTACGATTTAGGGGTCACTGAAGCTTTCTTT
CASSYDLGVTEAFF
>TRBV10-3|NA|TRBJ2-1|NA
TGTGCCATCAGTTCATCCTACAATGAGCAGTTCTTC
CAISSSYNEQFF
>TRBV9|NA|TRBJ2-1|NA
TGTGCCGGTCTAGACTCCGCGAGGGAGCAGTTCTTC
CAGLDSAREQFF
>TRBV5-6|NA|TRBJ1-2|NA
TGTGCCAGCAGCCAGCAGACAAACTATGGCTACACCTTC
CASSQQTNYGYTF
>TRBV9|NA|TRBJ1-2|NA
TGTGCCAGCAGCGTAGAGGGGAGGGACGGGTATGGCTACACCTTC
CASSVEGRDGYGYTF
>TRBV15|TRBD1|TRBJ1-4|many
TGTGCCACCAGCAGCATCGAAACCGGGACAGGGCGGGGGGTTAATGAAAAACTGTTTTTT
CATSSIETGTGRGVNEKLFF
>TRBV11-2|NA|TRBJ1-5|NA
TGTGCCAGCAGCTTCTCAGGGAGCAATCAGCCCCAGCATTTT
CASSFSGSNQPQHF
>TRBV11-2|NA|TRBJ1-5|NA
TGTGCCAGCAGCCCCAGCCTCGTCTTCGGGGTCAATCAGCCCCAGCATTTT
CASSPSLVFGVNQPQHF
>TRBV10-2|TRBD1|TRBJ1-6|NA
TGCGCCAGCACGAGACAGGGAGATAATTCACCCCTCCACTTT
CASTRQGDNSPLHF
>TRBV25-1|NA|TRBJ1-2|NA
TGTGCCGTAGAAGAGGGTTATGGCTACACCTTC
CAVEEGYGYTF
>TRBV9|NA|TRBJ2-3|NA
TGTGCCAGCAGCCCTAGTCATGGGGGCTCAGATACGCAGTATTTT
CASSPSHGGSDTQYF
>TRBV25-1|TRBD1|TRBJ2-6|NA
TGTGCCAGCAGTGGGACAGGGGGGCTGTCTGGGGCCAACGTCCTGACTTTC
CASSGTGGLSGANVLTF
>TRBV6-5|TRBD1|TRBJ1-6|once
TGTGCCAGCGGATCCGGGACAGGGGTTTCACCCCTCCACTTT
CASGSGTGVSPLHF
>TRBV11-2|NA|TRBJ1-1|NA
TGTGCCAGCAGCTTAGTTGGGGGGTGGGACACTGAAGCTTTCTTT
CASSLVGGWDTEAFF
>TRBV29-1|TRBD1|TRBJ1-2|NA
TGCAGCGTTGAAGCCGGGACAGGGGTAGCTAACTATGGCTACACCTTC
CSVEAGTGVANYGYTF
>TRBV11-2|TRBD2|TRBJ2-3|NA
TGTGCCAGCAGCTACAGACTAGCGGGGGGGGTTCTCGATACGCAGTATTTT
CASSYRLAGGVLDTQYF
>TRBV19|TRBD1|TRBJ2-5|NA
TGTGCCAGTAGTAGGGGACAGGGGGCCGTGGCCCAGTACTTC
CASSRGQGAVAQYF
>TRBV11-2|TRBD2|TRBJ2-1|NA
TGTGCCAGTCAACTAGCGGGGGTCTACAATGAGCAGTTCTTC
CASQLAGVYNEQFF
>TRBV27|NA|TRBJ2-6|NA
TGTGCCAGCAGTTTAGCAGGCGTAGTCTCTGGGGCCAACGTCCTGACTTTC
CASSLAGVVSGANVLTF
>TRBV7-2|TRBD1|TRBJ1-5|NA
TGTGCCAGCAGCCTTACAGGGGCTGAGCAGCCCCAGCATTTT
CASSLTGAEQPQHF